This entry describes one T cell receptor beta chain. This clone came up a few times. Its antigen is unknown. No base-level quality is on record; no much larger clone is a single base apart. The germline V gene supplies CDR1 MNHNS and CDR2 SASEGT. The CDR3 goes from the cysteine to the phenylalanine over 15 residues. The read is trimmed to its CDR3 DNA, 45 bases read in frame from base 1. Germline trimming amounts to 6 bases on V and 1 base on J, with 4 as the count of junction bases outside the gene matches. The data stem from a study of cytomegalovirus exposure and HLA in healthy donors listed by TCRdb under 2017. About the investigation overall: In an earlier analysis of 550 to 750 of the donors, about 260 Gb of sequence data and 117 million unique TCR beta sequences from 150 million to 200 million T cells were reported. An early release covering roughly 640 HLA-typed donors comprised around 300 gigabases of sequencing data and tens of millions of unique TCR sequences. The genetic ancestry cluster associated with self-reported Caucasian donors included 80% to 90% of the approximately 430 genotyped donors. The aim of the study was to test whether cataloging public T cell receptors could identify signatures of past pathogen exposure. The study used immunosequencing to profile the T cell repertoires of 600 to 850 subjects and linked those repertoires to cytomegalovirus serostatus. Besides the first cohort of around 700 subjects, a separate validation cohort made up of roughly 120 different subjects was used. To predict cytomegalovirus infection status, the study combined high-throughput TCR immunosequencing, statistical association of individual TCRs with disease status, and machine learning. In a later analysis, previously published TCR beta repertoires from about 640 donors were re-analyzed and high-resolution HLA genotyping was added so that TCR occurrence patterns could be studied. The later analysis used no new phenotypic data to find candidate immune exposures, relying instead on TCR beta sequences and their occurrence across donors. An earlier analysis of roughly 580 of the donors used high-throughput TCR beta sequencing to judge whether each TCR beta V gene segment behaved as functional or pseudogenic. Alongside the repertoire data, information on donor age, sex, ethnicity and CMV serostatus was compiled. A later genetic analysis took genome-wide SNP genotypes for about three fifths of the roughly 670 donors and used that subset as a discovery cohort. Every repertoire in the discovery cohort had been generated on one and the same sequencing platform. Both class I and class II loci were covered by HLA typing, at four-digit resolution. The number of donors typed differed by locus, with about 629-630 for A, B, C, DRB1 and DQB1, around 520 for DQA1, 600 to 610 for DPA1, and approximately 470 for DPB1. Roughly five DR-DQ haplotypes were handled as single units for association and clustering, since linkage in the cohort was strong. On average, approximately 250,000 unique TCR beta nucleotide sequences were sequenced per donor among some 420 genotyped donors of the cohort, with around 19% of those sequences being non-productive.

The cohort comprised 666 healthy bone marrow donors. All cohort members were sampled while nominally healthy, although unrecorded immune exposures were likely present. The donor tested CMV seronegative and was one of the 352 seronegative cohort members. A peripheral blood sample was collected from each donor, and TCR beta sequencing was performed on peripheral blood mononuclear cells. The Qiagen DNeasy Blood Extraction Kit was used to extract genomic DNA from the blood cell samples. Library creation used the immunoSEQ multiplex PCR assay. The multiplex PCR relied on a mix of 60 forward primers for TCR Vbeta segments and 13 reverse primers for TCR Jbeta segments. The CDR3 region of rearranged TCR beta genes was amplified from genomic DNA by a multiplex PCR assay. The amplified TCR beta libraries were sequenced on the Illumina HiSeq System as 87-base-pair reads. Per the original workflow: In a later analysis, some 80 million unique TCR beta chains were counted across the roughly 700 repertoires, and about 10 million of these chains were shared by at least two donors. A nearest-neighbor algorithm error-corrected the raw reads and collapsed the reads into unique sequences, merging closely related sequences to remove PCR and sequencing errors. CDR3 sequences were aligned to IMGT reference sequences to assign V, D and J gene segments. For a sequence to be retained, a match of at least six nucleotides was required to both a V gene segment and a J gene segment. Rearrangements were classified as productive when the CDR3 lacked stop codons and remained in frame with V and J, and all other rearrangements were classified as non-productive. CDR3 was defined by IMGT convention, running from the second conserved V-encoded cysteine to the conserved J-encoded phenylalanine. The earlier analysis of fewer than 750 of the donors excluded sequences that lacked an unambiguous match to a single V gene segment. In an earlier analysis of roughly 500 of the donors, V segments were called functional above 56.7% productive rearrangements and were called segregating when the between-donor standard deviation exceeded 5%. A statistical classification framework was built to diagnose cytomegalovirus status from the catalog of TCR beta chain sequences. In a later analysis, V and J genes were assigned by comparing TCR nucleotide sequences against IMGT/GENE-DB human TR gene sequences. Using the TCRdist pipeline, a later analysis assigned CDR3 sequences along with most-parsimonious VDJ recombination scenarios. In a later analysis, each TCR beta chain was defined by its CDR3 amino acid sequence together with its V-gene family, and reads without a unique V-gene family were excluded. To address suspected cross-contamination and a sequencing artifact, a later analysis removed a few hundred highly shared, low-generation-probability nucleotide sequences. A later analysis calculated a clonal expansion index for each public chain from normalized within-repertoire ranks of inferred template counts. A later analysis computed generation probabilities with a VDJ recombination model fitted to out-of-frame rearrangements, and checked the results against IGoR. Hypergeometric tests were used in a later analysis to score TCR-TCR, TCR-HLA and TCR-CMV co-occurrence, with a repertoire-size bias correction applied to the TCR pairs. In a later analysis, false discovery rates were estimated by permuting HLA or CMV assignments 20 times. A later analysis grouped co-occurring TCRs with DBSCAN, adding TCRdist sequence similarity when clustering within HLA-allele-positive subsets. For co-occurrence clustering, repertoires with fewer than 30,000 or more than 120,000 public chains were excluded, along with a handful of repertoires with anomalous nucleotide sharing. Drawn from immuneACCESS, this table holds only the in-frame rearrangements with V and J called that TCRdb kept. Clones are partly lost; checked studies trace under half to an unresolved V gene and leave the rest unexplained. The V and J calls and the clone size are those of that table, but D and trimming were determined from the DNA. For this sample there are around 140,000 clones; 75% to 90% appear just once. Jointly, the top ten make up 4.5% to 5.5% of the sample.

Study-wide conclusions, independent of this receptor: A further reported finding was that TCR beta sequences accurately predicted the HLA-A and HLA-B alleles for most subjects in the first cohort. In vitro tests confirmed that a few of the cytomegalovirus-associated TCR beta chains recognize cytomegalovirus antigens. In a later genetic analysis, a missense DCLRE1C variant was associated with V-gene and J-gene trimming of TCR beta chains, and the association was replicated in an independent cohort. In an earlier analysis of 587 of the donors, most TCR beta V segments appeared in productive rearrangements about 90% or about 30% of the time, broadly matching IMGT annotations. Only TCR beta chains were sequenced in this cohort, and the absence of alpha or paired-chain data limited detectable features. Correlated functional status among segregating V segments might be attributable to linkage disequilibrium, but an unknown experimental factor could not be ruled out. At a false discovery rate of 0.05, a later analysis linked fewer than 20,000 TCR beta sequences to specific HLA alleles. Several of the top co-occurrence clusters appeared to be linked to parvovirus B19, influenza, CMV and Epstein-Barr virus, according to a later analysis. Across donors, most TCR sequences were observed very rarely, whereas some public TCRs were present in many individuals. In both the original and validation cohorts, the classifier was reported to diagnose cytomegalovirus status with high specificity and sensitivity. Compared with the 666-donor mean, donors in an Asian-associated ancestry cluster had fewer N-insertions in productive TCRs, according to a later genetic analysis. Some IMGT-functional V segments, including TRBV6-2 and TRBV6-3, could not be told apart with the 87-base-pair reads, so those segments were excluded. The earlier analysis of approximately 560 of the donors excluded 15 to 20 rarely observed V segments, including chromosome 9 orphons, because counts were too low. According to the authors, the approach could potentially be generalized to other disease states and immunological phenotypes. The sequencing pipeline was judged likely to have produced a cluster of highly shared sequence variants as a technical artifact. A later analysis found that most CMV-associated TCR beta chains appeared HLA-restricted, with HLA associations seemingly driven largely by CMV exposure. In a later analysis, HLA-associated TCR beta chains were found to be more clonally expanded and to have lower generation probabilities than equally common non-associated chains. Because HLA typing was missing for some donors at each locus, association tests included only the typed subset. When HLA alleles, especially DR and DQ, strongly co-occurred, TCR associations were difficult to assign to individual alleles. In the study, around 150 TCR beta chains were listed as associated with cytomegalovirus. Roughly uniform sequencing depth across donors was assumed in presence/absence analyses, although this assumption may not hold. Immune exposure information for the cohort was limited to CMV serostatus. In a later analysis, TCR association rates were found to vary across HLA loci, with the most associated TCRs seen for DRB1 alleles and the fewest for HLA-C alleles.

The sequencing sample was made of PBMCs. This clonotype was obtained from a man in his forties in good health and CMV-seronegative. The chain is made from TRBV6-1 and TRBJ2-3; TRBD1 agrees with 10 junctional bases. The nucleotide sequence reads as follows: TGTGCCAGCAGACGAGGGACAGGGGGCACAGATACGCAGTATTTT. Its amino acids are CASRRGTGGTDTQYF.